This T cell receptor beta chain was captured in a study of PD-1 blockade in classical Hodgkin lymphoma (dated by TCRdb to the early 2020s). Concerning the study at large: Nivolumab dosing was 3 mg/kg intravenously every 2 weeks, continuing until either disease progression or unacceptable toxicity. A peripheral blood immune signature of response to PD-1 blockade in classical Hodgkin lymphoma was defined using TCR beta sequencing and CyTOF. General findings and caveats noted by the study authors: Lower diversity was observed in patients in whom nivolumab was started less than 1 year after ASCT, and these patients were excluded from later analyses so that confounding by immune reconstitution would be avoided. Newly diagnosed patients were reported to have lower baseline TCR diversity than healthy donors, and relapsed/refractory patients were reported to have lower baseline TCR diversity still. The study was restricted to a single clinical trial cohort, and the causes of repertoire differences, possibly disease activity or prior therapy, were left undefined. Among trial patients, those achieving complete response had baseline diversity similar to that of newly diagnosed patients, while diversity was significantly lower in partial responders and progressors. By C4D1, a significant rise was seen in CD4+ TCR diversity but not in CD8+ TCR diversity (p=0.0027 vs p=0.16), and the rise was most apparent among complete responders (p=0.02).

The Qiagen DNeasy kit was used to extract genomic DNA from unsorted PBMCs and from the negatively selected CD4+ and CD8+ fractions. Using primers that anneal to V and J segments, immunoSEQ multiplex PCR amplified the TCR beta CDR3 regions. Amplification bias was minimized using a synthetic immune receptor repertoire, and residual bias was removed computationally after sequencing. The authors' pipeline ran thus. Custom Python scripts were used to quantify repertoire diversity as the Shannon entropy index. Unsorted, CD4+ and CD8+ repertoires were examined separately, except in combined analyses, for which CD4+ and CD8+ sequences were merged in silico. A clone counted as expanded when the clone's frequency after treatment rose at least 2-fold relative to C1D1, and clones undetected at baseline were given a pseudocount of 0.5. Clones with 0 or 1 copy at C1D1 were defined as singleton clones, while clones with 2 or more copies were defined as non-singleton clones. Clones expanded in unsorted samples were annotated as CD4+, CD8+ or unknown by matching protein sequences in sorted samples from the same patient. Wilcoxon tests on paired samples were used to test diversity changes from C1D1 to C4D1. This is the immuneACCESS table as TCRdb keeps it, with only in-frame sequences that have V and J called. A part of the clones is gone; compared with another copy, unresolved V genes explain less than half, and the rest is unexplained. V, J and clone size derive from that table, while D and trimming were established from the DNA sequence. The sample data list about 75,000 clones, and 90% to 95% of these were observed just once. Of the sample, 6.5% to 8% is held by the ten largest clones.

Explained via the paper, the time point label denotes: cycle 1 day 1 (C1D1), immediately before nivolumab initiation. Relapse after autologous stem cell transplantation had occurred in all trial patients, and cohorts A, B and C were distinguished by prior brentuximab vedotin exposure. The trial cohort comprised some 60 patients with relapsed/refractory classical Hodgkin lymphoma whose best overall responses were complete response, partial response or progressive disease. Single-agent nivolumab was administered to trial patients in the multi-cohort phase II CheckMate 205 trial. Best overall response was determined by an independent review committee according to the 2007 International Working Group response criteria. PBMCs from the trial were collected at three points: immediately before nivolumab initiation (C1D1), and during therapy at cycle 2 day 1 and cycle 4 day 1. Peripheral blood was collected in 8 mL Vacutainer Cell Preparation Tubes, from which PBMCs were isolated by centrifugation and then cryopreserved.

The germline V gene encodes CDR1 PRHDT and CDR2 FYEKMQ (reference sequence). The CDR3 has 12 amino acids, counting the end cysteine and phenylalanine. CDR3 DNA only is kept here, 36 bases in frame from base 1. V drops 3 bases and J drops 9 bases, leaving 10 bases in between. With respect to this clone: Its antigen remains unidentified. No much larger clonotype is one base removed from it; base qualities were not supplied.

Source: peripheral blood mononuclear cells (PBMCs), taken at baseline. This receptor chain uses TRBV13 and TRBJ2-3; a confident D gene designation cannot be given. The source of this sequence is a human donor with classical Hodgkin lymphoma. The CDR3 has the sequence CASSFQSETQYF. The DNA reads TGTGCCAGCAGCTTTCAGTCGGAGACGCAGTATTTT.